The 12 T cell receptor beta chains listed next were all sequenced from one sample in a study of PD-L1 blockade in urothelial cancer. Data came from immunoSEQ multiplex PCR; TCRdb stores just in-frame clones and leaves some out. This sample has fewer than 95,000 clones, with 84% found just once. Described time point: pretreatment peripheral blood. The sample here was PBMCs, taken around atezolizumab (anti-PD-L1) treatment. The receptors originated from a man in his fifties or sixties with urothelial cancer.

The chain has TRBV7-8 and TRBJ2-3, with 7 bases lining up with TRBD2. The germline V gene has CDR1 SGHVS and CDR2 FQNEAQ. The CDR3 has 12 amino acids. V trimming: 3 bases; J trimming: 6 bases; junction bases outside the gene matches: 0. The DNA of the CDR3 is TGTGCCAGCAGCTTCGGGGGGGATACGCAGTATTTT. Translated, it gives CASSFGGDTQYF.

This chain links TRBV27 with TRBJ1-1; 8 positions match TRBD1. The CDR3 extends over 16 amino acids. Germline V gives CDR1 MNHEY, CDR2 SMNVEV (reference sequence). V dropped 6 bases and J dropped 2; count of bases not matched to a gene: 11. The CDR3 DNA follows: TGTGCCAGCAGCCGCCTCTACGGGACAGGCAACACTGAAGCTTTCTTT. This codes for CASSRLYGTGNTEAFF.

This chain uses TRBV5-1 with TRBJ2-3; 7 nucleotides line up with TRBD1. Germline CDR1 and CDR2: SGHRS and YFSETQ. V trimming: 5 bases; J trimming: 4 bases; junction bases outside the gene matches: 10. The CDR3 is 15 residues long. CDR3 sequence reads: CASRPQGVRADTQYF. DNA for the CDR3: TGCGCCAGCAGACCTCAGGGGGTGAGGGCAGATACGCAGTATTTT.

The DNA of the CDR3 is TGCGCCAGCAGCCAAGTCGACAGGGGCCGAACACCCCTCCACTTT. It codes for CASSQVDRGRTPLHF. The V call is TRBV4-1, the J call TRBJ1-6, with 8 bases matching TRBD1. CDR1 is MGHRA and CDR2 is YSYEKL in the germline V gene. With 1 base clipped from V and 11 bases from J, the junction kept 7 bases outside the gene matches. This CDR3 contains 15 residues.

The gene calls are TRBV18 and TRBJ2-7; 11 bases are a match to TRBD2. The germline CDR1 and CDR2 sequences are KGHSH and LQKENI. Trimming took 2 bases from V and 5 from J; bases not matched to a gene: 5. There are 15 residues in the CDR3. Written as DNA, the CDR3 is TGTGCCAGCTCACCAGGTAGCGGGAGGGCCAACGAGCAGTACTTC. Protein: CASSPGSGRANEQYF.

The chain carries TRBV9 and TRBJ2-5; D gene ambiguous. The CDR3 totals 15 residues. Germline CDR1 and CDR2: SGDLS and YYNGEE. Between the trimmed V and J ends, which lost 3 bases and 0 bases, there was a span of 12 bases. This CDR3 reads CASSASLQYQETQYF. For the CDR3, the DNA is TGTGCCAGCAGCGCCTCTCTCCAGTACCAAGAGACCCAGTACTTC. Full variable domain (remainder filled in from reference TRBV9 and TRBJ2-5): DSGVTQTPKHLITATGQRVTLRCSPRSGDLSVYWYQQSLDQGLQFLIQYYNGEERAKGNILERFSAQQFPDLHSELNLSSLELGDSALYFCASSASLQYQETQYFGPGTRLLVL.

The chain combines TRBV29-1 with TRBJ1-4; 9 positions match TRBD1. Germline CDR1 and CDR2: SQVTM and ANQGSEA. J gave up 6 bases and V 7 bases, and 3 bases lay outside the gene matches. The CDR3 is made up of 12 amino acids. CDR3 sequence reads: CSARDRDEKLFF. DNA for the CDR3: TGCAGCGCCCGGGACAGGGATGAAAAACTGTTTTTT. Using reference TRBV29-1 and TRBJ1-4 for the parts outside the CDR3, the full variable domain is SAVISQKPSRDICQRGTSLTIQCQVDSQVTMMFWYRQQPGQSLTLIATANQGSEATYESGFVIDKFPISRPNLTFSTLTVSNMSPEDSSIYLCSARDRDEKLFFGSGTQLSVL.

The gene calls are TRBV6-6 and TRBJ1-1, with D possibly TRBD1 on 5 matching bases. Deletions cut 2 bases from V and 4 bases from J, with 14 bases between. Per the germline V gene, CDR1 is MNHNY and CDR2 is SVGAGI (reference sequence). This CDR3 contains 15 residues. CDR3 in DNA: TGTGCCAGCAGTTACCGACTGGTGGGGGGCACTGAAGCTTTCTTT. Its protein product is CASSYRLVGGTEAFF.

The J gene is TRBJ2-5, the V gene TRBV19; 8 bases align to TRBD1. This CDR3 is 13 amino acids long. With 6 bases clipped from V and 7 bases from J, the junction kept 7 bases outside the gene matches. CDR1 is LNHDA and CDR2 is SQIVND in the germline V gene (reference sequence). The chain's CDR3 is CASSTGQAGTQYF. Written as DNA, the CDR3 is TGTGCCAGTAGCACGGGACAGGCGGGGACCCAGTACTTC.

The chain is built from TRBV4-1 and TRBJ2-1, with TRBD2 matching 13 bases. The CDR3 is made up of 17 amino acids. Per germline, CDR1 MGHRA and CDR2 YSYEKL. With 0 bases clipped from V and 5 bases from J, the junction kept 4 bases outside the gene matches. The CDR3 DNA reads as TGCGCCAGCAGCCAAGAGGCCGGGACTAGCGGGAACAATGAGCAGTTCTTC. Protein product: CASSQEAGTSGNNEQFF.

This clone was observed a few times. The CDR3 protein is CATTGNYGYTF. The CDR3 bases are TGTGCCACTACAGGGAACTATGGCTACACCTTC. The genes are TRBV28 and TRBJ1-2, with D possibly TRBD1 on 6 matching bases. This CDR3 has 11 amino acids. Deletions cut 10 bases from V and 2 bases from J, with 8 bases between. Germline V gene lookup returns CDR1 MDHEN and CDR2 SYDVKM.

CDR3 bases: TGTGCCAGCAGCTTATTGACTAGCGGGAGCGGCGATGAGCAGTTCTTC. It specifies CASSLLTSGSGDEQFF. The V gene is TRBV7-9, the J gene TRBJ2-1; TRBD2 aligns across 12 bases. J lost 8 bases, V lost 2 bases, and 7 bases had no gene match. This CDR3 has 16 residues. Germline CDR1 and CDR2: SEHNR and FQNEAQ (reference sequence).